The 2 T cell receptor beta chains listed next were all sequenced from one sample in a study of tumor and adjacent non-tumor tissue in lung cancer. RNA was extracted from bulk tissue without any cell sorting. The library came from three nested PCR rounds adapted from ARM-PCR protocols. TCRdb re-derived calls from the multiplex PCR reads in MiXCR, one entry per CDR3 protein. The sample has 220,000 or so distinct CDR3 sequences, about 71% seen once. What was sequenced was lung tumor tissue. These receptors were taken from a man aged 55-75 years with non-small cell lung cancer.

The J gene is TRBJ2-3, the V gene TRBV5-6; TRBD1 is a possible D gene (6 bases). V was pared by 2 bases and J by 0 bases, with 10 bases between. CDR3 length: 15 amino acids. The germline V gene has CDR1 SGHDT and CDR2 YYEEEE. The CDR3 sequence: CASSFVRGSTDTQYF. CDR3 coding DNA: TGTGCCAGCAGCTTTGTCAGGGGAAGCACAGATACGCAGTATTTT.

This clonotype was seen once. DNA of the CDR3: TGTGCCAGCAAACGTCCGGGACAGGGGCCTGAAGCTTTCTTT. Its protein product is CASKRPGQGPEAFF. This sequence joins TRBV12-3 or TRBV12-4 and TRBJ1-1, with 10 nucleotides matching TRBD1. The CDR3 sequence is 14 residues long. V was pared by 7 bases and J by 6 bases, with 8 bases of the junction left unmatched.